This entry is about one T cell receptor (beta chain). Its specificity is not known. The CDR3 has 18 amino acids. Germline trimming cut 1 base from V and 1 base from J; bases unmatched to any gene: 6. Germline V lookup: CDR1 MGHRA, CDR2 YSYEKL. Together with a sample-barcoded 5' primer, a J-beta primer mix was included in a second PCR lasting about 6 to 12 cycles. TCRdb reprocessed the 5' RACE reads via MiXCR and lists one record per CDR3 protein. The sample contains about a million distinct CDR3 sequences, roughly half of which appear only once. Total RNA amounts of at least 6 micrograms were extracted per sample. This sample is drawn from a study of blood T cells in healthy people across ages. Study-level findings and limits: The donors' CMV status was not determined, possibly confounding changes in expanded clonotypes. Relative to aged donors, long-lived donors carried more naive CD4+ cells and displayed higher diversity.

This receptor was obtained from a woman between 55 and 75 years old in good health. The source material was blood. V and J are TRBV4-1 and TRBJ2-3, with TRBD2 identical over 12 bases. CDR3 DNA: TGCGCCAGCAGCCAAGGACTAGCGGGAGTCGGCGGCACAGATACGCAGTATTTT. It yields the protein CASSQGLAGVGGTDTQYF.